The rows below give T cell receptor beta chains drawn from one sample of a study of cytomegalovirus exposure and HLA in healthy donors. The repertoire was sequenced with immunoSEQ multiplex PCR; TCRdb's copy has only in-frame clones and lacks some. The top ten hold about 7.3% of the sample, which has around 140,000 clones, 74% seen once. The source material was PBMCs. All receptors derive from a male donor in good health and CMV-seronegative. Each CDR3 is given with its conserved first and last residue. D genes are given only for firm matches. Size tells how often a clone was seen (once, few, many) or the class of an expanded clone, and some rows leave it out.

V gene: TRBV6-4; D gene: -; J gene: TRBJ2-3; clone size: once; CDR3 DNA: TGTGCCAGCAGTGACTCCCTAGGAACAGATACGCAGTATTTT; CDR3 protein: CASSDSLGTDTQYF
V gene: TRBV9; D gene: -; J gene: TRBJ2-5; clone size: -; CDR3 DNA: TGTGCCAGCAGCGGAAACAAAGAGACCCAGTACTTC; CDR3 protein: CASSGNKETQYF
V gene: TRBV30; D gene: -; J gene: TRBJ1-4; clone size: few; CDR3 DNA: TGTGCCTGGAGCGAGGGAGACATACGGGAAAAACTGTTTTTT; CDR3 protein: CAWSEGDIREKLFF
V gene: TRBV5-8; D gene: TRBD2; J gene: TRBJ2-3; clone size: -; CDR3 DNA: TGTGCCAGCAGCGAAGCCGGGACTAGCTTAACAGATACGCAGTATTTT; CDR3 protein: CASSEAGTSLTDTQYF
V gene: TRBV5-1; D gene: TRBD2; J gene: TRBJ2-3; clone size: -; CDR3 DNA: TGCGCCAGCAGCTTGGGACTAGCGGGGAGCACAGATACGCAGTATTTT; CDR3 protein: CASSLGLAGSTDTQYF
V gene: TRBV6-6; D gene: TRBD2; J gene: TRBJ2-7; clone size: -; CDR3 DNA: TGTGCCAGCCATAGTCCGACTAGCGGGAGGTACGAGCAGTACTTC; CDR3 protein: CASHSPTSGRYEQYF
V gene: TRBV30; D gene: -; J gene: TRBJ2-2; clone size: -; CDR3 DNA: TGTGCCTGGAATTGGGGGGGGCGTGCGGCCGGGGAGCTGTTTTTT; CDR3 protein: CAWNWGGRAAGELFF
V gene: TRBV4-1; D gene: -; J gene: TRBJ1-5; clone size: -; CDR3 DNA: TGCGCCAGCAGCCATTCAGGGGGCAATCAGCCCCAGCATTTT; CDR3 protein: CASSHSGGNQPQHF
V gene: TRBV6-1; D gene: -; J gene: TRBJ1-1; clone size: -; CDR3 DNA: TGTGCCAGCGGGGGGGGGATGAACACTGAAGCTTTCTTT; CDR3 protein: CASGGGMNTEAFF
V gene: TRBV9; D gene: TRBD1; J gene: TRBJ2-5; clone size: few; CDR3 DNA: TGTGCCAGCAGCGCCTACACAGGGGTTGGAGAGACCCAGTACTTC; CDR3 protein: CASSAYTGVGETQYF
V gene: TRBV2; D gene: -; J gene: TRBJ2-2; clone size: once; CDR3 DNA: TGTGCCAGCACCTTGCGGACAGCGAACACCGGGGAGCTGTTTTTT; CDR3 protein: CASTLRTANTGELFF
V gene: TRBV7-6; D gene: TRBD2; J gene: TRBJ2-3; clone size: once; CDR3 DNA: TGTGCCAGCAGCCCGACTAGCGGCGGGTCCTTTGTGCAGTATTTT; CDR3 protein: CASSPTSGGSFVQYF
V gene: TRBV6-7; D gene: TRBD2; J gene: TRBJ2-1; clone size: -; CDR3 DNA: TGTGCCAGCAACGAGGGACTAGCGGGAAACTACAATGAGCAGTTCTTC; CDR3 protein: CASNEGLAGNYNEQFF
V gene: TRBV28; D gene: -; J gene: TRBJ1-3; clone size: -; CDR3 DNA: TGTGCCAGCAGTTCCATCTCAGGCAGCTCTGGAAACACCATATATTTT; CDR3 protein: CASSSISGSSGNTIYF
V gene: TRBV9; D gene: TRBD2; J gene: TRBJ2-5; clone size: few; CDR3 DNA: TGTGCCAGCAGCGCATACGGGCGGGGGGGCCAAGAGACCCAGTACTTC; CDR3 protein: CASSAYGRGGQETQYF
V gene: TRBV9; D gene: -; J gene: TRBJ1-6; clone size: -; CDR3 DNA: TGTGCCAGCGGCGGGGGAGTAGGGTCACCCCTCCACTTT; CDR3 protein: CASGGGVGSPLHF
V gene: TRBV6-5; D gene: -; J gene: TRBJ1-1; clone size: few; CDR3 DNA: TGTGCCAGCACCAGGGCGGGGATGAACACTGAAGCTTTCTTT; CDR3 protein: CASTRAGMNTEAFF
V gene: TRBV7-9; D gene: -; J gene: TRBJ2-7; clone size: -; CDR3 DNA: TGTGCCAGCAGCCAGGGGCGCGAGCGCCCCTACGAGCAGTACTTC; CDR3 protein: CASSQGRERPYEQYF
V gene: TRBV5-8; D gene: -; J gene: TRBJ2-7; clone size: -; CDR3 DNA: TGTGCCAGCAGCGTAACAGTTCCCTACGAGCAGTACTTC; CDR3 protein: CASSVTVPYEQYF
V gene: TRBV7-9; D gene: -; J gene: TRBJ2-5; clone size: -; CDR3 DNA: TGTGCCAGCAGCTCAGGGTTTGAGACCCAGTACTTC; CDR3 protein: CASSSGFETQYF
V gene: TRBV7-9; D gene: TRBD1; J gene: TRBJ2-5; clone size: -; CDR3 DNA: TGTGCCAGCAGCTTAATTGGCCGAGGGGGCTTCCAAGAGACCCAGTACTTC; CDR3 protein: CASSLIGRGGFQETQYF
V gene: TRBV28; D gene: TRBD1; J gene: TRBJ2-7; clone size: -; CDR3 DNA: TGTGCCAGCAGCTCAGGGGGAAGCTCCTACGAGCAGTACTTC; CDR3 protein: CASSSGGSSYEQYF
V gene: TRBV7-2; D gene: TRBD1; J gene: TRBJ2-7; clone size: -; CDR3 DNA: TGTGCCAGCAGCAGCCGGGACAGGGTAGACCACGAGCAGTACTTC; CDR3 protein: CASSSRDRVDHEQYF
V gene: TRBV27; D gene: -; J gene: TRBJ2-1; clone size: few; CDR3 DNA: TGTGCCAGCAGTTTATCTGCCTTTAGGGGGATCTACAATGAGCAGTTCTTC; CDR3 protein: CASSLSAFRGIYNEQFF
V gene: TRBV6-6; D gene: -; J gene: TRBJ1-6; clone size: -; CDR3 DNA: TGTGCCAGCAGCGCAACAGTTAATAATTCACCCCTCCACTTT; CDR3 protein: CASSATVNNSPLHF
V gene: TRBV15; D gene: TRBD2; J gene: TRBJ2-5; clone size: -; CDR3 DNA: TGTGCCACCAGCAGAGGTCGAGCGGGGGTTGAAGAGACCCAGTACTTC; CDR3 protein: CATSRGRAGVEETQYF
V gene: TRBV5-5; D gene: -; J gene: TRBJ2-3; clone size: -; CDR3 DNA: TGTGCCAGCAGCCCGTTGACTCTACACACAGATACGCAGTATTTT; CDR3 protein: CASSPLTLHTDTQYF
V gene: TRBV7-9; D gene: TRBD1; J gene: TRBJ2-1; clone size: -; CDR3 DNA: TGTGCCAGCAGCCCGGGACAGATCTCCTACAATGAGCAGTTCTTC; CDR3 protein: CASSPGQISYNEQFF
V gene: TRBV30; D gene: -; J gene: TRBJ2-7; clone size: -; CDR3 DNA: TGTGCCTGGAAGGAACAGAGGAGGAGAAGGGAGCAGTACTTC; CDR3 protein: CAWKEQRRRREQYF
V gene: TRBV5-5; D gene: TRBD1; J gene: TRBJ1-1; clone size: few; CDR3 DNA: TGTGCCAGCAGCCCGAAGTCCGGGACAGTAAACACTGAAGCTTTCTTT; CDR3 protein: CASSPKSGTVNTEAFF
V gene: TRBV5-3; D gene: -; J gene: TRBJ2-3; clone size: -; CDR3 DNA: TGTGCCAGAAGCTTGCGGGGGGCCACAGATACGCAGTATTTT; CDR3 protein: CARSLRGATDTQYF
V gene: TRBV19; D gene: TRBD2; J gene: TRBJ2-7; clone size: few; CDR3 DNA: TGTGCCAGTAGTCAAGGGACTAGCGTCGGCTACGAGCAGTACTTC; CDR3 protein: CASSQGTSVGYEQYF
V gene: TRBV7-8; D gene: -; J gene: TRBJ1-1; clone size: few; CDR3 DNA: TGTGCCAGCAACCACCCCCCCTTGGCTCCGAACACTGAAGCTTTCTTT; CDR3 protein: CASNHPPLAPNTEAFF
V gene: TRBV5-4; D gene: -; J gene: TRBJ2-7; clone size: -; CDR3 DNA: TGTGCCAGCAGCTTCGGACAGTCCTACGAGCAGTACTTC; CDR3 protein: CASSFGQSYEQYF
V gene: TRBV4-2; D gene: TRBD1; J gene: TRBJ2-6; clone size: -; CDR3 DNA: TGTGCCAGCAGCGGAACAGGGGGACCCGGGGCCAACGTCCTGACTTTC; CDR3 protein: CASSGTGGPGANVLTF
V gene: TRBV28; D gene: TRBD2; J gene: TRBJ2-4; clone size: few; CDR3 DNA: TGTGCCAGCAGACTAGCGACAAATTCCCGGGCCAAAAACATTCAGTACTTC; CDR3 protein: CASRLATNSRAKNIQYF
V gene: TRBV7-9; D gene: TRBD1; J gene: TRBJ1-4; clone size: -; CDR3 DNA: TGTGCCAGCAGCTTTATTGGGACAGGGGGCCAGATACTTAATGAAAAACTGTTTTTT; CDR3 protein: CASSFIGTGGQILNEKLFF
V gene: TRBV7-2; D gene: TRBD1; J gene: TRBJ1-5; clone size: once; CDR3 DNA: TGTGCCAGCAGCTTAGTTGGGACAGAAAATCAGCCCCAGCATTTT; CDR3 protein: CASSLVGTENQPQHF
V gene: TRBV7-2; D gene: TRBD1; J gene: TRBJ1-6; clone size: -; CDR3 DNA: TGTGCCAGCAGAAGGGACAGGGTTGATTCACCCCTCCACTTT; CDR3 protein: CASRRDRVDSPLHF
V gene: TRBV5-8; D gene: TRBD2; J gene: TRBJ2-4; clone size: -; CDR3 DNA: TGTGCCAGCAGCCAGGGACTAGCGGGGGACTCAGGCATTCAGTACTTC; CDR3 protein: CASSQGLAGDSGIQYF
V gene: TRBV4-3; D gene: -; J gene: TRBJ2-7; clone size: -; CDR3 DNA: TGCGCCAGCAGCCAACGTGACACCCCCTATGAGCAGTACTTC; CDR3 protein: CASSQRDTPYEQYF
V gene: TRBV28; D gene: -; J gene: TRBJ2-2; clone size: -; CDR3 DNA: TGTGCCAGCAGTCTAGACACCGGGGAGCTGTTTTTT; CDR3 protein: CASSLDTGELFF
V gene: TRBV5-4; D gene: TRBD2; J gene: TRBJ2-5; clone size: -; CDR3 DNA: TGTGCCAGCAGCTCTGGGGGACTAGCGGGAGGTTGGGAGACCCAGTACTTC; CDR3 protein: CASSSGGLAGGWETQYF
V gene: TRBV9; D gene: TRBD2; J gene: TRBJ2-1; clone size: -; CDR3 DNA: TGTGCCAGCAGCGTAGAGGCTAGCGGGTGGCTCAACTACAATGAGCAGTTCTTC; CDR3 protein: CASSVEASGWLNYNEQFF
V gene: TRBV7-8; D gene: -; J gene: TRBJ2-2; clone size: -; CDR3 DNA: TGTGCCAGCAAAGAAGGGGCGGGGCTGAACACCGGGGAGCTGTTTTTT; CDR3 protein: CASKEGAGLNTGELFF
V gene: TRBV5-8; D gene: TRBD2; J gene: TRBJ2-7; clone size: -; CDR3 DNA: TGTGCCAGCAGCTTGGGGACTAGCGGCTACGAGCAGTACTTC; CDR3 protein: CASSLGTSGYEQYF
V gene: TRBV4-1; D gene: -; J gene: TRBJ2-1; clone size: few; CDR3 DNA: TGCGCCAGCAGCCAAGGGGGCTTTGAGCAGTTCTTC; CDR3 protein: CASSQGGFEQFF
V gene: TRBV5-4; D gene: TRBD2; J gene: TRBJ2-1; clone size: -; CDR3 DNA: TGTGCCAGCAGCTCGGGACTAGCGGGAGGGGGGGGCTACAATGAGCAGTTCTTC; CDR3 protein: CASSSGLAGGGGYNEQFF